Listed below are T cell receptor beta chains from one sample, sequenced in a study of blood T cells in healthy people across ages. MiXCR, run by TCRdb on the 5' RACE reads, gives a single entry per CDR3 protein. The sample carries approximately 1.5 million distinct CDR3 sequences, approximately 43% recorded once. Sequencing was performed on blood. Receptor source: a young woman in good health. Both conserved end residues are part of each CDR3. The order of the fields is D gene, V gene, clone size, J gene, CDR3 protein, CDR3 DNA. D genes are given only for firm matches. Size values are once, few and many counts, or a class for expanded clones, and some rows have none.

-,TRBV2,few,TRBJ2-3,CASSGEGMGTDTQYF,TGTGCCAGCAGTGGTGAGGGGATGGGAACAGATACGCAGTATTTT
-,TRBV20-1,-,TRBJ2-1,CSARNRDRKRGFF,TGCAGTGCTAGAAACCGGGACCGAAAGAGGGGGTTCTTC
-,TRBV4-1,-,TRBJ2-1,CASSQLTAVQGCEQFF,TGCGCCAGCAGCCAACTAACAGCGGTCCAGGGTTGTGAGCAGTTCTTC
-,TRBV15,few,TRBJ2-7,CATSRGSADSYEQYF,TGTGCCACCAGCAGGGGTAGCGCCGACTCCTACGAGCAGTACTTC
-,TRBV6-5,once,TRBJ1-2,CASSYDSGGRGGGYTF,TGTGCCAGCAGTTACGATTCCGGTGGTAGGGGTGGGGGCTACACCTTC
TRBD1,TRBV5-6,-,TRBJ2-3,CASSLVGTGVHTQYF,TGTGCCAGCAGCTTGGTAGGGACAGGGGTACATACGCAGTATTTT
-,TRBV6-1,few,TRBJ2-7,CASSEVLRPYEQYF,TGTGCCAGCAGTGAAGTTCTCAGACCCTACGAGCAGTACTTC
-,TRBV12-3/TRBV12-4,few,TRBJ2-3,CASSVGPSTDTQYF,TGTGCCAGCAGCGTAGGACCAAGCACAGATACGCAGTATTTT
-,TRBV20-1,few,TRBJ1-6,CSASSGNSPLHF,TGCAGTGCTAGTTCAGGGAATTCACCCCTCCACTTT
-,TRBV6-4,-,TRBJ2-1,CASSDSDLNEQFF,TGTGCCAGCAGTGACTCTGATCTCAATGAGCAGTTCTTC
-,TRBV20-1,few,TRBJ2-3,CSAREDTRNTDTQYF,TGCAGTGCTAGGGAGGACACCAGGAACACAGATACGCAGTATTTT
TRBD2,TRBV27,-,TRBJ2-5,CASSVGTSGGNEQYF,TGTGCCAGCAGTGTCGGGACTAGTGGGGGAAATGAGCAGTACTTC
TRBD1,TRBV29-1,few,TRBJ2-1,CSVGGGQGFYEQFF,TGCAGCGTAGGGGGGGGACAGGGGTTCTATGAGCAGTTCTTC
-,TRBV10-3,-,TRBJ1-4,CAISRAVDEKLFF,TGTGCCATCAGCAGGGCAGTTGATGAAAAACTGTTTTTT
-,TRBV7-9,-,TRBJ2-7,CASSSANAYEQYF,TGTGCCAGCAGCTCCGCTAATGCCTACGAGCAGTACTTC
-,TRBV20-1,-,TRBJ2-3,CAHQSVRSADTQYF,TGCGCCCATCAGTCGGTGCGGTCCGCAGATACGCAGTATTTT
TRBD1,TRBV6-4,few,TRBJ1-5,CASSAVSDRGVQPQHF,TGTGCCAGCAGTGCAGTTTCGGACAGGGGAGTTCAGCCCCAGCATTTT
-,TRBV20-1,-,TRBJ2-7,CSARIQGRTYEQYF,TGCAGTGCTAGAATACAGGGTCGAACCTATGAGCAGTACTTC
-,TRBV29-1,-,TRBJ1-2,CSVEDGGLIYGYTF,TGCAGCGTTGAAGATGGCGGCCTAATCTATGGCTACACCTTC
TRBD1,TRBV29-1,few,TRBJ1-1,CSAEGANTEAFF,TGCAGCGCCGAGGGGGCGAACACTGAAGCTTTCTTT
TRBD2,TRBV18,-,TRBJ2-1,CASSPPGTTDNEQFF,TGTGCCAGCTCACCACCTGGGACTACCGACAATGAGCAGTTCTTC
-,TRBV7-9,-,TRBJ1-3,CASTRTDSGNTIYF,TGTGCCAGCACCCGAACAGACTCTGGAAACACCATATATTTT
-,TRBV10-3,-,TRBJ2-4,CAIQDGYKNIQYF,TGTGCCATCCAAGATGGCTACAAAAACATTCAGTACTTC
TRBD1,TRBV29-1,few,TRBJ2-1,CSVPTGGLNEQFF,TGCAGCGTCCCGACAGGGGGATTGAATGAGCAGTTCTTC
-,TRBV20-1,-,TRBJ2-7,CSARQVRGSGEQYF,TGCAGTGCCAGACAGGTCCGCGGGTCGGGTGAGCAGTACTTC
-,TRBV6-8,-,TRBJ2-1,CASSQAEPSYNEQFF,TGTGCCAGCAGCCAAGCAGAACCCTCCTACAATGAGCAGTTCTTC
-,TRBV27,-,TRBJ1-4,CASRILTDGEKLFF,TGTGCCAGCAGGATCCTAACAGATGGTGAAAAACTGTTTTTT
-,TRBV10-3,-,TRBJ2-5,CAISENMGETTGTQYF,TGTGCCATCAGTGAGAATATGGGGGAGACCACCGGGACCCAGTACTTC
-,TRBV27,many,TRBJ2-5,CASSYRGGETQYF,TGTGCCAGCAGTTACAGGGGAGGGGAGACCCAGTACTTC
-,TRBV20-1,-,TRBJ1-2,CSAIRPGVFGYTF,TGCAGTGCTATAAGGCCGGGGGTCTTTGGCTACACCTTC
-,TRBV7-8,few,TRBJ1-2,CASSLYGSYGYTF,TGTGCCAGCAGCTTATACGGCAGCTATGGCTACACCTTC
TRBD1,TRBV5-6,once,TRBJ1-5,CASSLMRGPVQPQHF,TGTGCCAGCAGCTTAATGAGGGGGCCGGTTCAGCCCCAGCATTTT
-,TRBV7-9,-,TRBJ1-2,CASSVAATASNYGYTF,TGTGCCAGCAGCGTAGCGGCGACAGCGTCTAACTATGGCTACACCTTC